This is a list of T cell receptor beta chains from one sample in a study of T-cell memory formation after mild COVID-19. Each CDR3 protein is one row after TCRdb ran MiXCR on the 5' RACE reads. Here the sample spans approximately 560,000 distinct CDR3 sequences, around a sixth being singletons. The specimen sequenced was PBMCs or a T cell subset sorted from them (not recorded which). These receptors were obtained from an adult woman who had mild COVID-19 (a few samples of this study predate the infection). Cell type and time point are not known. Both conserved end residues are part of each CDR3. The D gene is left open where the match is weak. Size is omitted from some rows. Given values are once, few, many or a class for expanded clones.

size	D	J	V	DNA	CDR3
few	.	TRBJ2-3	TRBV4-1	TGCGCCAGCAGCCAAGCTCGCGCAGATACGCAGTATTTT	CASSQARADTQYF
.	.	TRBJ2-5	TRBV5-1	TGCGCCAGCAGCTTGGGGTCCAGCCAAGAGACCCAGTACTTC	CASSLGSSQETQYF
few	.	TRBJ1-2	TRBV29-1	TGCAGCGTTGAAGAAATTGGGACACCCTATGGCTACACCTTC	CSVEEIGTPYGYTF
.	.	TRBJ1-3	TRBV4-1	TGCGCCAGCAGCCAAGAGTCGCCGGGGCGCTTTCTCTCTGGAAACACCATATATTTT	CASSQESPGRFLSGNTIYF
.	TRBD1	TRBJ1-4	TRBV27	TGTGCCAGCAGTTTGGGGGTCGGGACAGGGGGCGAAGCCGGGGAAAAACTGTTTTTT	CASSLGVGTGGEAGEKLFF
.	.	TRBJ1-1	TRBV12-3/TRBV12-4	TGTGCCAGCATGGGGGCTGAGATAGTGTTAAGCACTGAAGCTTTCTTT	CASMGAEIVLSTEAFF
.	.	TRBJ1-6	TRBV6-5	TGTGCCAGCAGCCCCCGGGGGAACTCCTATAATTCACCCCTCCACTTT	CASSPRGNSYNSPLHF
.	TRBD2	TRBJ2-3	TRBV6-5	TGTGCCAGCAGTTACTCAGCTAGCGGGGGAGCTAGCACAGATACGCAGTATTTT	CASSYSASGGASTDTQYF
few	.	TRBJ2-7	TRBV20-1	TGCAGTGCCCAACGAGCGGTCGTCTCCTACGAGCAGTACTTC	CSAQRAVVSYEQYF
few	TRBD1	TRBJ2-7	TRBV6-5	TGTGCCAGCAGAACCGGGACAGGTAACTACGAGCAGTACTTC	CASRTGTGNYEQYF
.	.	TRBJ2-5	TRBV7-2	TGTGCCAGCAGCTTATATCTGGCTAGCGCACAACAAGAGACCCAGTACTTC	CASSLYLASAQQETQYF
.	.	TRBJ1-2	TRBV5-4	TGTGCCAGCAGCAAAGACCCGGGCCGAGAGGATGGCTACACCTTC	CASSKDPGREDGYTF
few	TRBD1	TRBJ1-5	TRBV6-6	TGTGCCAGCAGTCCTCATGGGACAGGGGGAAAGGGCAATCAGCCCCAGCATTTT	CASSPHGTGGKGNQPQHF
few	.	TRBJ2-5	TRBV5-6	TGTGCCAGCAGCTGGAAGTCAGCGGAAGAGACCCAGTACTTC	CASSWKSAEETQYF
few	.	TRBJ2-7	TRBV9	TGTGCCAGCAGCGTAGGTTTTGGCCTATACGAGCAGTACTTC	CASSVGFGLYEQYF
.	.	TRBJ1-1	TRBV18	TGTGCCAGCTCACCTATCTTTATGAACACTGAAGCTTTCTTT	CASSPIFMNTEAFF
few	.	TRBJ1-1	TRBV12-3/TRBV12-4	TGTGCCAGCACCGGTCGAATGAACCTAAACACTGAAGCTTTCTTT	CASTGRMNLNTEAFF
many	TRBD2	TRBJ2-7	TRBV5-4	TGTGCCAGCAGTTTTAGCGGGGCGCTGTACGAGCAGTACTTC	CASSFSGALYEQYF
few	.	TRBJ2-1	TRBV7-2	TGTGCCAGCAGCTGGTGGGGCAATGAGCAGTTCTTC	CASSWWGNEQFF
few	.	TRBJ2-7	TRBV24-1	TGTGCCACCAGTGACGAGAACCTCTACGAGCAGTACTTC	CATSDENLYEQYF
few	TRBD2	TRBJ2-3	TRBV7-2	TGTGCCAGCAGCTTACTACTAGCGGGAGGGCCGGGAACAGATACGCAGTATTTT	CASSLLLAGGPGTDTQYF
.	.	TRBJ2-7	TRBV5-1	TGCGCCAGCAGCTGGTCGGCTCAATACGAGCAGTACTTC	CASSWSAQYEQYF
few	.	TRBJ1-5	TRBV18	TGTGCCAGCTCGCTCGACCGCGCGGGGTGGGGCAATCAGCCCCAGCATTTT	CASSLDRAGWGNQPQHF
.	.	TRBJ2-2	TRBV6-1	TGTGCCAGCAGTGAAGCTACGGGGCCCGGCGGGGAGCTGTTTTTT	CASSEATGPGGELFF
.	TRBD1	TRBJ2-7	TRBV11-2	TGTGCCACGGGGGGGACAGGGGGAACGTACGAGCAGTACTTC	CATGGTGGTYEQYF
.	TRBD2	TRBJ2-7	TRBV20-1	TGCAGTGCGACCCGGACTAGCTCCTCCTACGAGCAGTACTTC	CSATRTSSSYEQYF
.	TRBD1	TRBJ1-4	TRBV30	TGTGCCTGGACCATGAACAGGGGGCTCGGGGAAAAACTGTTTTTT	CAWTMNRGLGEKLFF
many	TRBD2	TRBJ2-1	TRBV11-2	TGTGCCAGCAGCCCCAGGACTAGCGGGAGGGCCTACAATGAGCAGTTCTTC	CASSPRTSGRAYNEQFF
.	.	TRBJ2-1	TRBV6-2/TRBV6-3	TGTGCCAGCAACGTTTGGACAGCCAGTTTCGGGTACAATGAGCAGTTCTTC	CASNVWTASFGYNEQFF
.	.	TRBJ2-7	TRBV14	TGTGCCAGCAGCCAAGGTTCCAGGGGCAACTACGAGCAGTACTTC	CASSQGSRGNYEQYF
.	TRBD2	TRBJ2-2	TRBV7-3	TGTGCCAGCAGCCAACTAGCGGGAGGATATACCGGGGAGCTGTTTTTT	CASSQLAGGYTGELFF
few	TRBD2	TRBJ2-7	TRBV18	TGTGCCAGCTCATGGGGACTAGCGGGAGGGTCGAACTACGAGCAGTACTTC	CASSWGLAGGSNYEQYF
.	.	TRBJ2-3	TRBV15	TGTGCCACCAGCGGTTTGCTGACAGATAGCACAGATACGCAGTATTTT	CATSGLLTDSTDTQYF
few	TRBD1	TRBJ2-3	TRBV7-2	TGTGCCAGCAGCTTAGCCCCGGGACAGGGAGATACGCAGTATTTT	CASSLAPGQGDTQYF
few	.	TRBJ2-1	TRBV2	TGTGCCAGCAGTCCAGCAGTACTCGCGCAGTTCTTC	CASSPAVLAQFF
few	.	TRBJ2-2	TRBV6-5	TGTGCCAGCAGTCCGCAAAGTCCCGGGGAGCTGTTTTTT	CASSPQSPGELFF
few	TRBD2	TRBJ2-7	TRBV6-5	TGTGCCAGCAGTTACGGGTCTAGCGGGAGCTACGAGCAGTACTTC	CASSYGSSGSYEQYF
.	.	TRBJ1-3	TRBV10-3	TGTGCCATCAGTGAGGACTCAAACACCATATATTTT	CAISEDSNTIYF
few	.	TRBJ2-3	TRBV6-4	TGTGCCAGCAGCGACAGGTTTGCTAGCACAGATACGCAGTATTTT	CASSDRFASTDTQYF
few	.	TRBJ2-2	TRBV12-3/TRBV12-4	TGTGCCAGCAGTGCCAAGGGCCGGGAGCTGTTTTTT	CASSAKGRELFF
.	.	TRBJ2-5	TRBV6-2/TRBV6-3	TGTGCCAGCAGCCCCTGGACAGCTCAAGAGACCCAGTACTTC	CASSPWTAQETQYF
.	.	TRBJ2-1	TRBV20-1	TGCAGTGCTAGAGGCGTGGGGGAGTCATACAATGAGCAGTTCTTC	CSARGVGESYNEQFF
.	TRBD1	TRBJ2-5	TRBV29-1	TGCAGCGGCCTACGATTTAACCGGGACAGGGGAGAGACCCAGTACTTC	CSGLRFNRDRGETQYF
few	.	TRBJ1-2	TRBV20-1	TGCAGTGCTAAGCCCCCGTATGGCTACACCTTC	CSAKPPYGYTF
.	.	TRBJ1-1	TRBV24-1	TGTGCCACCAGTGATTTCATTGGGAGGAGTGACACTGAAGCTTTCTTT	CATSDFIGRSDTEAFF
many	TRBD2	TRBJ2-1	TRBV24-1	TGTGCCACCAGTGACCCTAGCGGGGGAGTTCCGTACGAGCAGTTCTTC	CATSDPSGGVPYEQFF
.	TRBD1	TRBJ1-4	TRBV9	TGTGCCAGCAGCCCTAGGACAGGGGTCCTGTTTTTT	CASSPRTGVLFF
many	.	TRBJ2-5	TRBV7-6	TGTGCCAGCAGCTCCGACCAAAAAGAGACCCAGTACTTC	CASSSDQKETQYF